This T cell receptor beta chain was obtained from a study of CD8 T cells in ankylosing spondylitis. This clonotype was counted only a few times. Its target is unknown. The CDR3 is 15 amino acids. Trimming removed 5 bases at V and 3 bases at J, with 16 bases between. Germline assignment: CDR1 SEHNR and CDR2 FQNEAQ (reference sequence). TCRdb redid the calling of the 5' RACE reads with MiXCR, one entry per CDR3 protein. The sample has 700,000 to 850,000 distinct CDR3 sequences, approximately 12% seen once; the top ten hold under 0.6%. Points from the study as a whole: Ankylosing spondylitis blood seemed to carry a telltale TCR beta motif made of under 10 highly homologous variants.

The sequencing input was blood, either unsorted or a sorted T cell fraction (not recorded which). The sequence was collected from a male donor with ankylosing spondylitis. This sequence joins TRBV7-9 and TRBJ1-1; weak D call: TRBD1 (5 bases). The DNA for the CDR3 is TGTGCCAGCAGCGACCTAGGGGTACAGTACACTGAAGCTTTCTTT. This gives the protein CASSDLGVQYTEAFF.